This T cell receptor (beta chain) was sequenced for a study of identical twins. Only a few counts were recorded for this clonotype. TCRdb re-called the 5' RACE reads with MiXCR, one entry per CDR3 protein. The sample holds 700,000 or so distinct CDR3 sequences, 21% seen once. Germline-derived CDR1 and CDR2 are DFQATT and SNEGSKA (reference sequence). The germline V and J ends were trimmed by 2 bases and 4 bases, with 11 bases remaining between them. CDR3 length: 13 amino acids. The sample also formed part of further work on T cells expressing NK-cell markers. That investigation notes: All TCR beta repertoires analysed originated from sorted CD3+CD56+NKG2C+, CD3+CD56+NKG2C- and CD3+CD56-NKG2C+ T cells. A few donors likewise had their CD3+CD56-NKG2C+ fraction led by these clonotypes. No clear determination of HCMV specificity was made for expanded NKG2C+ T cell clones.

The rearrangement links TRBV20-1 to TRBJ1-1, with no clear D. This TCR was recovered from a woman younger than 30 in good health. The material sequenced was PBMCs. CDR3 bases: TGCAGTGCTAGAACCGGGTTCGGCACTGAAGCTTTCTTT. Amino acids: CSARTGFGTEAFF.